Below, 21 T cell receptor beta chains from the same sample are listed, as sequenced in a study of T-cell reconstitution after alpha-beta-depleted transplantation in children. As it was prepared, the TCRbeta library received unique molecular identifiers. TCRdb used MiXCR to reprocess the PCR reads, holding one entry per CDR3 protein. This sample has 600,000 to 800,000 distinct CDR3 sequences, with around 13% found just once. The source material was PBMCs, sampled before TCRalphabeta/CD19-depleted stem cell transplant. Receptor source: a girl aged 2-9 years with congenital amegakaryocytic thrombocytopenia, due to receive a stem cell transplant.

This clonotype has more than one count but fewer than ten. Here the CDR3 reads CASSQDGQNEQFF. For the CDR3, the DNA is TGTGCCAGCAGCCAAGATGGTCAGAATGAGCAGTTCTTC. J is TRBJ2-1 and V is TRBV3-1, with no clear D. CDR1 is LGHDT and CDR2 is YNNKEL in the germline V gene (reference sequence). V lost 0 bases to trimming and J lost 7 bases, with 7 bases between them. The CDR3 consists of 13 residues.

This clonotype was counted many times. CDR3 loop: CSARKTGYGYTF. Written as DNA, the CDR3 is TGCAGTGCTAGAAAGACAGGCTATGGCTACACCTTC. The V and J genes are TRBV20-1 and TRBJ1-2; D perhaps matches TRBD1 (6 bases). The CDR3 sequence is 12 residues long. The germline gives CDR1 DFQATT, CDR2 SNEGSKA (reference sequence). Trimming left V 2 bases short and J 4 bases short, with 8 bases between.

Many counts were recorded for this clonotype. V and J are TRBV5-1 and TRBJ2-3, with D possibly called TRBD1 or TRBD2 (5 bases each). V gave up 0 bases and J gave up 0 bases, with 11 bases separating them. Germline values: CDR1 SGHRS, CDR2 YFSETQ. The CDR3 extends over 16 amino acids. The CDR3, as DNA: TGCGCCAGCAGCTTGGGGGACCGGCGTAGCACAGATACGCAGTATTTT. Residues: CASSLGDRRSTDTQYF.

This clonotype was observed many times. The V gene is TRBV20-1, the J gene TRBJ1-1; no reliable D call. This CDR3 contains 16 residues. V lost 0 bases to trimming and J lost 3 bases, with 17 bases between them. The germline gives CDR1 DFQATT, CDR2 SNEGSKA (reference sequence). The CDR3 DNA reads TGCAGTGCTAGAGATCTGCGGGGTGGCGGGGACACTGAAGCTTTCTTT. This codes for CSARDLRGGGDTEAFF.

V and J are TRBV20-1 and TRBJ2-5; 8 bases fit TRBD2. V was clipped by 6 bases and J by 5 bases; unmatched bases: 17. Germline V gives CDR1 DFQATT, CDR2 SNEGSKA (reference sequence). This CDR3 is 16 amino acids long. The CDR3 here is CSASRPGGPSVETQYF. The CDR3 coding sequence is TGCAGTGCATCGAGGCCGGGAGGGCCATCCGTCGAGACCCAGTACTTC.

Many counts were recorded for this clonotype. This sequence joins TRBV12-3 or TRBV12-4 and TRBJ1-3; 7 bases agree with TRBD1. The CDR3 loop spans 16 amino acids. V lost 6 bases and J lost 0; bases outside the gene matches: 8. The CDR3 nucleotides are TGTGCCAGCAGGTCGGGACAGCAAGACTCTGGAAACACCATATATTTT. Protein sequence: CASRSGQQDSGNTIYF.

This clonotype was seen ten or more times. This chain connects TRBV5-1 to TRBJ2-4; possible D gene TRBD2, 6 bases. The CDR3 is 18 residues long. V lost 3 bases and J lost 0, with 19 bases in between. The germline gives CDR1 SGHRS, CDR2 YFSETQ. Written as DNA, the CDR3 is TGCGCCAGCAGCTCCGCCCTGGGGACTCCAATAGCCAAAAACATTCAGTACTTC. This translates into CASSSALGTPIAKNIQYF. Variable domain in full (rest from reference TRBV5-1 and TRBJ2-4): KAGVTQTPRYLIKTRGQQVTLSCSPISGHRSVSWYQQTPGQGLQFLFEYFSETQRNKGNFPGRFSGRQFSNSRSEMNVSTLELGDSALYLCASSSALGTPIAKNIQYFGAGTRLSVL.

This rearrangement joins TRBV4-2 to TRBJ2-5; TRBD2 is a possible D gene (6 bases). Looked up from germline, CDR1 is LGHNA and CDR2 is YNFKEQ. V lost 4 bases and J lost 4, with 13 bases in between. There are 14 residues in the CDR3. CDR3 loop: CASSPGVLAETQYF. CDR3 in DNA: TGTGCCAGCAGCCCGGGGGTCCTGGCAGAGACCCAGTACTTC.

In its sample, this clonotype was seen many times. The V and J genes are TRBV7-9 and TRBJ1-4; 9 bases match TRBD1. Germline V CDR1 and CDR2: SEHNR, FQNEAQ (reference sequence). The CDR3 is made up of 15 amino acids. Trimming cost V 5 bases and J 8 bases; bases outside gene matches: 9. CDR3 nucleotide sequence: TGTGCCAGCAGCCATCGGACAGGGGTTAAGGAAAAACTGTTTTTT. Protein sequence: CASSHRTGVKEKLFF.

This clonotype has ten or more counts. The V call is TRBV6-1, the J call TRBJ2-7, with D possibly matching TRBD1 (6 bases). CDR3 length: 16 amino acids. Trimming pared 4 bases from V and 3 bases from J, leaving 19 bases between. The germline gives CDR1 MNHNS, CDR2 SASEGT. CDR3 sequence (DNA): TGTGCCAGCAGTGCCCAGCCCTGGACAGACCTCTACGAGCAGTACTTC. Translation gives CASSAQPWTDLYEQYF.

The chain is built from TRBV18 and TRBJ1-1; the match to TRBD1 covers 7 bases. J lost 7 bases, V lost 2 bases, and 13 bases had no gene match. The CDR3 extends over 16 amino acids. The germline V gene encodes CDR1 KGHSH and CDR2 LQKENI. Here the CDR3 reads CASSPTRGTGAIEAFF. The CDR3 bases are TGTGCCAGCTCACCAACGAGGGGAACAGGGGCGATTGAAGCTTTCTTT.

This clonotype was seen repeatedly, ten times or more. CDR3 nucleotide sequence: TGCAGTGCTCTAGGACTAGCGTACAATGAGCAGTTCTTC. This translates into CSALGLAYNEQFF. The rearrangement joins TRBV20-1 to TRBJ2-1, with TRBD2 matching 9 bases. V was clipped by 5 bases and J by 4 bases; unmatched bases: 3. Germline-derived CDR1 and CDR2 are DFQATT and SNEGSKA (reference sequence). The CDR3 spans 13 residues.

This clonotype was recorded at least ten times. V is TRBV24-1 and J is TRBJ2-1, with 7 bases fitting TRBD2. V shed 8 bases and J 7 bases; nucleotides not matched to a gene: 10. CDR3 length equals 14 residues. CDR1 is KGHDR, CDR2 SFDVKD, per germline. CDR3 in amino acids: CATNETSIRNEQFF. The CDR3 region has the DNA TGTGCCACCAACGAGACTAGCATTAGGAATGAGCAGTTCTTC.

Ten or more counts support this clonotype. The chain uses TRBV10-3 and TRBJ2-6; possible D gene TRBD2, 5 bases. Germline assignment: CDR1 ENHRY and CDR2 SYGVKD. There are 16 residues in the CDR3. The V end lost 2 bases, the J end lost 0 bases, and 8 bases lay between the germline ends. CDR3 protein: CAISEGLISGANVLTF. For the CDR3, the DNA is TGTGCCATCAGTGAGGGACTCATCTCTGGGGCCAACGTCCTGACTTTC.

This clonotype showed up just a few times. The chain couples TRBV10-3 to TRBJ2-7, with 11 bases aligning to TRBD1. V lost 11 bases, J lost 2 bases, and 5 bases stayed unmatched. This CDR3 has 13 residues. CDR1 is ENHRY and CDR2 is SYGVKD in the germline V gene. CDR3 in DNA: TGTGCCGCAAGGGACAGGGGGGCCTACGAGCAGTACTTC. It is translated as CAARDRGAYEQYF.

This clonotype was observed a few times. The rearrangement links TRBV19 to TRBJ2-1; 9 positions agree with TRBD1. CDR3 length equals 14 residues. CDR1 is LNHDA and CDR2 is SQIVND in the germline V gene (reference sequence). V lost 6 bases, J lost 6 bases, and 6 bases stayed unmatched. The CDR3 sequence: CASRGQGVTNEQFF. CDR3 nucleotides: TGTGCCAGTAGGGGACAGGGTGTTACCAATGAGCAGTTCTTC. Complete variable domain (other parts from reference TRBV19 and TRBJ2-1): DGGITQSPKYLFRKEGQNVTLSCEQNLNHDAMYWYRQDPGQGLRLIYYSQIVNDFQKGDIAEGYSVSREKKESFPLTVTSAQKNPTAFYLCASRGQGVTNEQFFGPGTRLTVL.

The sample holds many counts of this clonotype. The chain recombines TRBV4-1 with TRBJ2-1; the D is unclear. The CDR3 is 15 residues long. The V and J ends lost 0 bases and 7 bases respectively, with 13 bases between them. CDR1 MGHRA and CDR2 YSYEKL come from the germline V gene. The CDR3 DNA reads TGCGCCAGCAGCCAAGATGGCCCTCTATGGAATGAGCAGTTCTTC. Protein product: CASSQDGPLWNEQFF.

For the CDR3, the DNA is TGTGCCAGCAGCCCCCGAAGGGGTTTAAACAATGAGCAGTTCTTC. Translated, it gives CASSPRRGLNNEQFF. This chain joins TRBV13 and TRBJ2-1, with a tentative D call TRBD1 (5 bases). Trimming cost V 5 bases and J 5 bases, with 16 bases left between them. CDR1 and CDR2 from the germline V gene are PRHDT and FYEKMQ (reference sequence). The CDR3 loop spans 15 amino acids.

Ten or more counts support this clonotype. The chain carries TRBV6-1 and TRBJ2-1, with D hard to call. The CDR3 runs 14 residues. V was cut by 5 bases and J by 12 bases, with 20 bases left in between. Germline CDR1 is MNHNS and CDR2 is SASEGT. The CDR3 sequence is CASSRPTTEPGQFF. CDR3 nucleotide sequence: TGTGCCAGCAGTCGACCTACGACTGAACCGGGGCAGTTCTTC.

This clonotype was detected ten times or more. This CDR3 reads CSARDRLAIYTDTQYF. In DNA form, the CDR3 reads TGCAGTGCTAGAGATCGGTTAGCCATATACACAGATACGCAGTATTTT. The chain joins TRBV20-1 to TRBJ2-3; D is unclear. This CDR3 spans 16 amino acids. Germline V gene lookup returns CDR1 DFQATT and CDR2 SNEGSKA (reference sequence). The germline V and J ends were trimmed by 0 bases and 2 bases, with 15 bases remaining between them.

This clonotype has more than one count but fewer than ten. The J gene is TRBJ2-7, the V gene TRBV7-2, with a weak D call TRBD2 (6 bases). The CDR3 has 14 amino acids. Germline V gene sequence: CDR1 SGHTA, CDR2 FQGNSA. V lost 5 bases, J lost 3 bases, and 14 bases lay in between. The CDR3 spells CASSAPGTDYEQYF. In nucleotides, the CDR3 is TGTGCCAGCAGCGCACCCGGGACTGACTACGAGCAGTACTTC.